This T cell receptor (beta chain) was sequenced for a study of T-cell reconstitution after alpha-beta-depleted transplantation in children. V lost 4 bases, J lost 4 bases, and 7 bases stayed unmatched. The germline V gene encodes CDR1 LGHNA and CDR2 YSLEER. The CDR3 runs 16 residues. It was with unique molecular identifiers that the TCRbeta library was prepared. TCRdb reprocessed the PCR reads with MiXCR, giving one entry per CDR3 protein. Counted here are about 480,000 distinct CDR3 sequences, roughly an eighth occurring once; the ten biggest clones make up roughly 5.4%. In its sample, this clonotype was seen a few times.

V is TRBV4-3 and J is TRBJ2-2; 9 bases are a match to TRBD1. This sample comprised PBMCs from the stem cell graft donor, obtained from the stem cell graft. This sequence was found in a human donor who donated a stem cell graft to a child with combined immunodeficiency. CDR3 in amino acids: CASSPARTGVTGELFF. The CDR3 nucleotides are TGCGCCAGCAGCCCCGCACGGACAGGGGTCACCGGGGAGCTGTTTTTT.